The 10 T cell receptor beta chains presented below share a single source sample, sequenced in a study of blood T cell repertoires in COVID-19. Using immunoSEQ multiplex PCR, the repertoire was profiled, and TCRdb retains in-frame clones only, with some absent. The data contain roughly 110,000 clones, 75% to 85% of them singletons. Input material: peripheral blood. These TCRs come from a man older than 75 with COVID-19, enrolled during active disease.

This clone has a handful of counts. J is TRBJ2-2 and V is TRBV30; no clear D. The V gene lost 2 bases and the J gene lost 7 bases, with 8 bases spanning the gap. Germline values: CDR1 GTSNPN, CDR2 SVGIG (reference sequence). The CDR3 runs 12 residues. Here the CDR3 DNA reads TGTGCCTGGAGTAAGTGGAGCGGGGAGCTGTTTTTT. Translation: CAWSKWSGELFF.

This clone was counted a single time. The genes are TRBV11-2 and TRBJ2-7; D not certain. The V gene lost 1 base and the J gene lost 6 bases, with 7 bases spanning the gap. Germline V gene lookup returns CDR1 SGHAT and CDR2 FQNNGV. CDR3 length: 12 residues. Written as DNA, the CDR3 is TGTGCCAGCAGCTTAGCTGGGCCCGAGCAGTACTTC. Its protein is CASSLAGPEQYF.

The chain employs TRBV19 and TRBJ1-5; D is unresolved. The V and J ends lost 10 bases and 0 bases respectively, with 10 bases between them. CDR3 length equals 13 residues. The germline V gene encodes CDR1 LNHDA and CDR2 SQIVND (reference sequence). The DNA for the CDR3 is TGTGCCACCTCGGGAGTTAGCAATCAGCCCCAGCATTTT. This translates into CATSGVSNQPQHF.

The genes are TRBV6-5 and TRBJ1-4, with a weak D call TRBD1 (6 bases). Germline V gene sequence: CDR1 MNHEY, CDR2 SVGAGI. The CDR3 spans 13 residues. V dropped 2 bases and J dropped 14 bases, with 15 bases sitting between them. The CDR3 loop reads CASSYATGYELFF. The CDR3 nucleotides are TGTGCCAGCAGTTACGCTACAGGGTATGAGCTGTTTTTT.

The CDR3 region is CASSLTEDTQYF. In DNA form, the CDR3 reads TGTGCCAGCAGTCTTACTGAAGATACGCAGTATTTT. The V call is TRBV6-5, the J call TRBJ2-3; D call uncertain. The germline V and J ends were trimmed by 5 bases and 5 bases, with 8 bases remaining between them. The CDR3 sequence is 12 residues long. Germline V gene data show CDR1 as MNHEY and CDR2 as SVGAGI.

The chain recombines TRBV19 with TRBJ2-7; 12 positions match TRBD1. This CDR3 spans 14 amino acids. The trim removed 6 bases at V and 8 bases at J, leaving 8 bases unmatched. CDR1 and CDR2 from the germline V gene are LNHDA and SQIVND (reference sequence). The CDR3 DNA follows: TGTGCCAGTAGCCGGGACAGGGGGCCCTTTCAGCAGTACTTC. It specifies CASSRDRGPFQQYF.

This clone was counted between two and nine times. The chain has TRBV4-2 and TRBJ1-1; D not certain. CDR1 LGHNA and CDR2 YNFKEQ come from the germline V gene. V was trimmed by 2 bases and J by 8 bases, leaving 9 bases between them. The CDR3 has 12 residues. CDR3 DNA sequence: TGTGCCAGCAGCCAAACCGGGAGGGAAGCTTTCTTT. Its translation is CASSQTGREAFF.

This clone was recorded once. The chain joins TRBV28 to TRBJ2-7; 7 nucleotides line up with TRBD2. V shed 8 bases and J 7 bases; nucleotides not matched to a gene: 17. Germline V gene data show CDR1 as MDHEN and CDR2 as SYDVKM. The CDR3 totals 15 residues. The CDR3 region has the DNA TGTGCCAGCGAAGGGAGGGACCTCTTGGGATATGAGCAGTACTTC. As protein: CASEGRDLLGYEQYF.

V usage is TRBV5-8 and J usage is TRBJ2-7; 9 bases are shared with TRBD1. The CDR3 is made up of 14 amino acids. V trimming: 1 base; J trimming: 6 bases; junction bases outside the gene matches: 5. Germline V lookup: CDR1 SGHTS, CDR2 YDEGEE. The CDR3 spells CASSLTGGIGEQYF. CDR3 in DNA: TGTGCCAGCAGCTTGACAGGGGGCATCGGCGAGCAGTACTTC. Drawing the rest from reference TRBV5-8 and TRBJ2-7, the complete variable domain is EAGVTQSPTHLIKTRGQQATLRCSPISGHTSVYWYQQALGLGLQFLLWYDEGEERNRGNFPPRFSGRQFPNYSSELNVNALELEDSALYLCASSLTGGIGEQYFGPGTRLTVT.

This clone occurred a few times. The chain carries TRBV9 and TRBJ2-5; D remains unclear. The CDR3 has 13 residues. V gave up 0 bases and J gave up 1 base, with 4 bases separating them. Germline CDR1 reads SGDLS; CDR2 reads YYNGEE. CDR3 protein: CASSVGAQETQYF. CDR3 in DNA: TGTGCCAGCAGCGTAGGGGCCCAAGAGACCCAGTACTTC.